This T cell receptor beta chain emerged from a study of T-cell memory formation after mild COVID-19. Overall study: The study found TCR clusters largely donor specific. Study-level points and caveats: Memory from before infection featured some responding clones, which suggests cross-reactive memory joined. Clones that contracted from day 15 to 85 were balanced CD4/CD8, while later expanders leaned CD4+. The second-wave clones peaking on day 37 were not confirmed as SARS-CoV-2-specific.

This CDR3 is built from 14 residues. Germline V gene lookup returns CDR1 SGHTA and CDR2 FQGNSA. Trimming shortened V by 5 bases and J by 2 bases, and 11 bases separated the two germline ends. This clonotype was seen only a few times. Its target is not known. TCRdb reprocessed the 5' RACE reads via MiXCR and lists one record per CDR3 protein. The repertoire holds roughly 130,000 distinct CDR3 sequences, with over 15% as singletons. The source of this sequence is a man in his late teens or twenties who had mild COVID-19 (a few samples of this study predate the infection). Cell type and time point are not known. This rearrangement joins TRBV7-2 to TRBJ2-3; D tentatively reads TRBD1 or TRBD2 (5 bases each). The material sequenced was PBMCs or a T cell subset sorted from them (not recorded which). DNA for the CDR3: TGTGCCAGCAGCCCAACCGGGACCACAGATACGCAGTATTTT. Its protein product is CASSPTGTTDTQYF.